This T cell receptor (beta chain) derives from a study of Siglec-9 on CD8 T cells in melanoma (dated by TCRdb to the late 2010s). About the full investigation: Siglec-9 expression on CD8+ T cells and the role of Siglec-9 in regulating T cells in the melanoma tumor microenvironment were investigated in the study.

Library creation used the immunoSEQ multiplex PCR assay. TCRdb took this table from immuneACCESS and kept in-frame rearrangements with V and J called. Such tables lack part of the clones; where checked against another copy, unresolved V genes explain under half of the gap, and the rest is unexplained. For this sample the table gives 25,000 to 30,000 clones, of which less than 85% were detected only once. Of the sample, approximately 6.4% is held by the ten largest clones. General findings and caveats noted by the study authors: According to the report, an effector memory CD8+ T-cell subset that seemed to build up inside melanoma tumors was both marked and regulated by Siglec-9.

The CDR3 has 16 amino acids, counting the end cysteine and phenylalanine. Only the CDR3 part of the read is kept: 48 bases, read in frame from the first base. The germline V gene yields SGHTS for CDR1 and YDEGEE for CDR2. V is shortened by 2 bases, J by 4 bases, and the region joining them spans 18 bases. Turning to this clone: It has no known antigen specificity. Per-nucleotide qualities are absent, and no much larger clonotype sits a single base away.

Material: Siglec-9- CD8+ T cells sorted from blood. This specimen's cell subset or site label, per the study, means: CD8 T cells lacking Siglec-9. The chain is encoded by TRBV5-8 joined to TRBJ2-5; TRBD2 might be the D gene, on 6 matching bases. This clonotype was sampled from a human donor in good health. The base sequence is TGTGCCAGCAGCTTTGGAGGGACGGACCATCGAGAGACCCAGTACTTC. Its protein is CASSFGGTDHRETQYF.